These 18 T cell receptor beta chains came from one sample sequenced in a study of cytomegalovirus exposure and HLA in healthy donors. Primers for the PCR totalled 60 Vbeta and 13 Jbeta. Method: immunoSEQ multiplex PCR; TCRdb's copy keeps in-frame clones and lacks some. The repertoire consists of about 190,000 clones, with 80% to 85% occurring once and the leading ten covering about 0.25%. Sequencing input: PBMCs. All receptors derive from a boy between 5 and 17 years old in good health and CMV-seronegative.

This clone was seen a handful of times. The chain uses TRBV9 and TRBJ1-2, with D unresolved. The CDR3 extends over 15 amino acids. V was trimmed by 4 bases and J by 6 bases, leaving 19 bases between them. From germline, CDR1 is SGDLS and CDR2 YYNGEE. CDR3 nucleotide sequence: TGTGCCAGCAGCTCACCCCCAGCGGGGAGGGATGGCTACACCTTC. This codes for CASSSPPAGRDGYTF.

This clone occurred once. The CDR3 is CATTSGTYEQYF. The CDR3 nucleotides read TGTGCGACGACTAGCGGGACCTACGAGCAGTACTTC. V is TRBV19 and J is TRBJ2-7; 11 nucleotides agree with TRBD2. The germline V gene has CDR1 LNHDA and CDR2 SQIVND (reference sequence). This CDR3 region has 12 residues. The complete variable domain, with remaining parts taken from reference TRBV19 and TRBJ2-7, reads DGGITQSPKYLFRKEGQNVTLSCEQNLNHDAMYWYRQDPGQGLRLIYYSQIVNDFQKGDIAEGYSVSREKKESFPLTVTSAQKNPTAFYLCATTSGTYEQYFGPGTRLTVT.

The chain uses TRBV9 and TRBJ2-3; 12 bases match TRBD2. The V segment lost 0 bases and the J segment 9 bases; nucleotides outside the gene matches: 8. This CDR3 comprises 16 residues. Germline V CDR1 and CDR2: SGDLS, YYNGEE. DNA of the CDR3: TGTGCCAGCAGCGTAGCGCTAGCGGGAGGGCCGGGGACGCAGTATTTT. As protein: CASSVALAGGPGTQYF.

The gene calls are TRBV13 and TRBJ2-7; D is unclear. This CDR3 has 13 amino acids. V was shortened by 0 bases and J by 3 bases, with 6 bases between the two germline ends. Per the germline V gene, CDR1 is PRHDT and CDR2 is FYEKMQ (reference sequence). The CDR3 is CASSLGSRYEQYF. CDR3 in DNA: TGTGCCAGCAGCTTAGGGAGCCGCTACGAGCAGTACTTC.

The chain couples TRBV6-5 to TRBJ1-1; D may be TRBD1 (5 bases). V was clipped by 7 bases and J by 4 bases, with 13 bases between them. CDR3 size: 13 residues. Germline values: CDR1 MNHEY, CDR2 SVGAGI. CDR3 protein: CASTAGFGTEAFF. CDR3 DNA sequence: TGTGCCAGCACCGCAGGGTTTGGCACTGAAGCTTTCTTT.

This chain uses TRBV4-1 with TRBJ2-5, with D perhaps TRBD1 (6 bases). The J call may be faulty, since TRBJ2-7 better matches the DNA end. The length of the CDR3 is 15 residues. From germline, CDR1 is MGHRA and CDR2 YSYEKL. The DNA for the CDR3 is TGCGCCAGCAGCCACCTAGGACAGCTCTCCTACGAGCAGTACTTC. Translation gives CASSHLGQLSYEQYF.

V usage is TRBV5-4 and J usage is TRBJ2-1; possibly TRBD2 for D (6 bases). V was clipped by 2 bases and J by 0 bases, with 12 bases between them. Germline V gene sequence: CDR1 SGHNT, CDR2 YYREEE (reference sequence). The CDR3 sequence is 16 residues long. The CDR3 loop reads CASSLGGASSYNEQFF. In nucleotides, the CDR3 is TGTGCCAGCAGCTTAGGAGGGGCAAGCTCCTACAATGAGCAGTTCTTC. Using reference TRBV5-4 and TRBJ2-1 for the parts outside the CDR3, the full variable domain is ETGVTQSPTHLIKTRGQQVTLRCSSQSGHNTVSWYQQALGQGPQFIFQYYREEENGRGNFPPRFSGLQFPNYSSELNVNALELDDSALYLCASSLGGASSYNEQFFGPGTRLTVL.

The chain uses TRBV5-1 and TRBJ1-1, with D hard to call. V lost 0 bases to trimming and J lost 1 base, with 10 bases between them. Germline CDR1 and CDR2: SGHRS and YFSETQ. This CDR3 comprises 15 residues. The CDR3 region has the DNA TGCGCCAGCAGCTTGGTCGGGGTCCCGAACACTGAAGCTTTCTTT. It codes for CASSLVGVPNTEAFF. Filled out from reference TRBV5-1 and TRBJ1-1, the complete variable domain reads KAGVTQTPRYLIKTRGQQVTLSCSPISGHRSVSWYQQTPGQGLQFLFEYFSETQRNKGNFPGRFSGRQFSNSRSEMNVSTLELGDSALYLCASSLVGVPNTEAFFGQGTRLTVV.

The gene calls are TRBV6-1 and TRBJ2-1, with a possible D match to TRBD2 (5 bases). Per the germline V gene, CDR1 is MNHNS and CDR2 is SASEGT. V lost 2 bases and J lost 0, with 11 bases in between. CDR3 length equals 16 residues. This CDR3 reads CASSERGSSSYNEQFF. CDR3 DNA: TGTGCCAGCAGTGAACGAGGGTCGAGCTCCTACAATGAGCAGTTCTTC.

This chain links TRBV9 with TRBJ2-1; D perhaps matches TRBD1 (5 bases). From germline, CDR1 is SGDLS and CDR2 YYNGEE. This CDR3 spans 16 amino acids. With 0 bases removed from V and 0 bases from J, the gap between germline ends came to 10 bases. Here the CDR3 DNA reads TGTGCCAGCAGCGTAGGAATGGGGCGCTCCTACAATGAGCAGTTCTTC. This encodes CASSVGMGRSYNEQFF.

The V and J genes are TRBV18 and TRBJ2-7; unclear D gene. The CDR3 totals 11 residues. CDR1 and CDR2 from the germline V gene are KGHSH and LQKENI. Trimming shortened V by 6 bases and J by 3 bases, and 6 bases separated the two germline ends. CDR3 sequence: CASSVGYEQYF. Here the CDR3 DNA reads TGTGCCAGCTCGGTCGGCTACGAGCAGTACTTC.

The chain combines TRBV15 with TRBJ1-1, with D tentatively TRBD1 (5 bases). The CDR3 spans 14 residues. The V gene's germline CDR1 is LNHNV and CDR2 YYDKDF (reference sequence). The V and J ends lost 6 bases and 3 bases respectively, with 14 bases between them. The CDR3 sequence is CATRVGTRDTEAFF. The CDR3 coding sequence is TGTGCCACCAGAGTTGGGACTCGGGACACTGAAGCTTTCTTT.

The gene calls are TRBV27 and TRBJ1-5, with unresolved D. Trimming took 2 bases from V and 1 from J, leaving 6 bases between them. The germline V gene has CDR1 MNHEY and CDR2 SMNVEV (reference sequence). The CDR3 is made up of 14 amino acids. The DNA of the CDR3 is TGTGCCAGCAGTTTAGCCAGGAGCAATCAGCCCCAGCATTTT. This codes for CASSLARSNQPQHF.

This clone has only a few counts. The rearrangement links TRBV2 to TRBJ2-1, with a tentative D call TRBD2 (5 bases). Germline assignment: CDR1 SNHLY and CDR2 FYNNEI. V lost 3 bases to trimming and J lost 7 bases, with 13 bases between them. This CDR3 contains 14 residues. The CDR3 protein is CASSDPRGRNEQFF. The DNA of the CDR3 is TGTGCCAGCAGTGACCCCCGGGGTCGGAATGAGCAGTTCTTC.

In this sample, this clone turned up once. V gene TRBV11-2 combines with J gene TRBJ2-1; 8 positions match TRBD2. The germline gives CDR1 SGHAT, CDR2 FQNNGV. With V trimmed by 6 bases and J by 4 bases, 17 bases remained unmatched. The CDR3 is made up of 18 amino acids. The CDR3 loop reads CASSSRGLVRVNYNEQFF. In DNA form, the CDR3 reads TGTGCCAGCAGTTCACGGGGACTAGTACGTGTTAATTACAATGAGCAGTTCTTC.

The chain is built from TRBV27 and TRBJ2-1; TRBD2 matches at 7 bases. Germline lookup yields CDR1 MNHEY and CDR2 SMNVEV (reference sequence). The CDR3 has 17 amino acids. Trimming took 6 bases from V and 5 from J; bases not matched to a gene: 16. The CDR3 loop reads CASRDTKLGGVNNEQFF. CDR3 nucleotide sequence: TGTGCCAGCAGGGATACTAAACTGGGAGGGGTAAACAATGAGCAGTTCTTC.

The chain carries TRBV30 and TRBJ1-2, with 7 bases matching TRBD1. V gave up 4 bases and J gave up 4 bases; unmatched junction bases: 6. This CDR3 spans 13 amino acids. Germline lookup yields CDR1 GTSNPN and CDR2 SVGIG (reference sequence). CDR3 region: CAWTSGGSYGYTF. The CDR3 region has the DNA TGTGCCTGGACTTCAGGGGGTAGCTATGGCTACACCTTC.

The genes are TRBV10-1 and TRBJ1-1, with D possibly being TRBD1 (5 bases). CDR1 WNHNN and CDR2 SYGVQD come from the germline V gene (reference sequence). This CDR3 is 15 amino acids long. V lost 0 bases, J lost 2 bases, and 10 bases lay in between. The CDR3 loop is CASSESGRANTEAFF. In DNA form, the CDR3 reads TGCGCCAGCAGTGAGTCGGGCAGGGCTAACACTGAAGCTTTCTTT.